These 22 T cell receptor beta chains came from one sample sequenced in a study of memory CD4+ T cells and cytomegalovirus serostatus. Using immunoSEQ multiplex PCR, the repertoire was profiled, and TCRdb retains in-frame clones only, with some absent. The sample lists approximately 26,000 clones, about 80% occurring once. Single viable CD3+CD4+CD8-CD45RO+ cells were sorted as the memory CD4+ T cells. The material sequenced was memory CD4+ T cells from blood. These receptors were obtained from an adult in good health and CMV-seronegative.

The chain combines TRBV29-1 with TRBJ1-1, with no clear D. Germline CDR1 reads SQVTM; CDR2 reads ANQGSEA. The V end was cut by 6 bases, the J end by 0 bases, with 8 bases between. The CDR3 length is 12 residues. The DNA of the CDR3 is TGCAGCGTCTGGGCCATGAACACTGAAGCTTTCTTT. Translation gives CSVWAMNTEAFF.

DNA of the CDR3: TGTGCCAGCAGCATCGGGACAGGGGCTAACTATGGCTACACCTTC. Encoded protein: CASSIGTGANYGYTF. V usage is TRBV9 and J usage is TRBJ1-2; 10 positions agree with TRBD1. The CDR3 spans 15 residues. V was clipped by 4 bases and J by 0 bases; unmatched bases: 3. The V gene's germline CDR1 is SGDLS and CDR2 YYNGEE.

The J gene is TRBJ2-7, the V gene TRBV28, with 11 bases identical to TRBD1. Germline loops: CDR1 MDHEN, CDR2 SYDVKM. CDR3 length: 15 amino acids. Unmatched junction bases numbered 11, after V lost 6 bases and J lost 7 bases. CDR3 protein: CASRPPGQGVREQYF. The CDR3 coding sequence is TGTGCCAGCAGGCCCCCGGGACAGGGGGTGCGTGAGCAGTACTTC.

The genes are TRBV6-5 and TRBJ1-2; possible D gene TRBD1, 6 bases. There are 13 residues in the CDR3. Trimming pared 7 bases from V and 8 bases from J, leaving 17 bases between. Per germline, CDR1 MNHEY and CDR2 SVGAGI. The CDR3 region has the DNA TGTGCCAGCATCCGTGGGGGCCTGGGGGGCTACACCTTC. This sequence encodes CASIRGGLGGYTF.

The chain uses TRBV6-5 and TRBJ1-2, with TRBD1 matching 9 bases. Germline CDR1 is MNHEY and CDR2 is SVGAGI. The CDR3 extends over 15 amino acids. With V trimmed by 5 bases and J by 2 bases, 6 bases remained unmatched. CDR3 coding DNA: TGTGCCAGCAGTGCCCTGACAGGGGGGAACTATGGCTACACCTTC. Amino acids: CASSALTGGNYGYTF.

This clone was picked up a small number of times. This CDR3 is also generated by other DNA sequences in the sample. V gene TRBV30 combines with J gene TRBJ2-5; 14 nucleotides line up with TRBD2. CDR1 is GTSNPN, CDR2 SVGIG, per germline (reference sequence). With 1 base clipped from V and 5 bases from J, the junction kept 0 bases outside the gene matches. CDR3 size: 14 residues. CDR3: CAWSGLAGGETQYF. CDR3 coding DNA: TGTGCCTGGAGTGGACTAGCGGGGGGGGAGACCCAGTACTTC. Complete variable domain (other parts from reference TRBV30 and TRBJ2-5): SQTIHQWPATLVQPVGSPLSLECTVEGTSNPNLYWYRQAAGRGLQLLFYSVGIGQISSEVPQNLSASRPQDRQFILSSKKLLLSDSGFYLCAWSGLAGGETQYFGPGTRLLVL.

The chain is built from TRBV30 and TRBJ1-5; D is uncertain. The germline CDR1 and CDR2 sequences are GTSNPN and SVGIG (reference sequence). V lost 0 bases and J lost 1, with 10 bases in between. This CDR3 region has 15 residues. The CDR3 sequence: CAWSVRRASNQPQHF. DNA of the CDR3: TGTGCCTGGAGTGTAAGAAGGGCAAGCAATCAGCCCCAGCATTTT.

This clone occurred once. The chain is built from TRBV7-8 and TRBJ2-5; D is perhaps TRBD1 or TRBD2 (6 bases each). The length of the CDR3 is 13 residues. Deletions cut 3 bases from V and 5 bases from J, with 10 bases between. The V gene's germline CDR1 is SGHVS and CDR2 FQNEAQ. CDR3 protein: CASSFRGGETQYF. DNA for the CDR3: TGTGCCAGCAGCTTTCGAGGGGGGGAGACCCAGTACTTC.

This chain uses TRBV6-1 with TRBJ1-4; D gene ambiguous. V dropped 6 bases and J dropped 7 bases, with 12 bases sitting between them. The V gene's germline CDR1 is MNHNS and CDR2 SASEGT. This CDR3 comprises 13 residues. The CDR3 bases are TGTGCCAGCAGGAAACAGCAACTTGAAAAACTGTTTTTT. Amino acid sequence: CASRKQQLEKLFF.

CDR3 sequence (DNA): TGTGCCAGCAGCTGGGGCGGAGGGCAAACCGGGGAGCTGTTTTTT. It yields the protein CASSWGGGQTGELFF. The V and J genes are TRBV5-4 and TRBJ2-2; perhaps TRBD2 as D (6 bases). Trimming shortened V by 3 bases and J by 5 bases, and 14 bases separated the two germline ends. Germline CDR1 is SGHNT and CDR2 is YYREEE (reference sequence). The CDR3 totals 15 residues.

The sample holds a few counts of this clone. The V and J genes are TRBV6-1 and TRBJ1-2; the match to TRBD1 covers 7 bases. V shed 8 bases, J shed 7 bases, and the junction held 10 bases outside the gene matches. The CDR3 runs 13 residues. Germline CDR1 is MNHNS and CDR2 is SASEGT. CDR3 region: CASGTGQLLGYTF. In DNA form, the CDR3 reads TGTGCCAGCGGGACGGGACAGCTACTTGGCTACACCTTC.

This clone was detected only a few times. The V gene is TRBV19, the J gene TRBJ1-5, with D possibly matching TRBD1 (6 bases). V was trimmed by 6 bases and J by 5 bases, leaving 14 bases between them. The germline gives CDR1 LNHDA, CDR2 SQIVND (reference sequence). The CDR3 is made up of 14 amino acids. The CDR3 here is CASRGTTRYQPQHF. CDR3 nucleotide sequence: TGTGCCAGTAGGGGGACAACTAGGTATCAGCCCCAGCATTTT. Full variable domain (missing parts from reference TRBV19 and TRBJ1-5): DGGITQSPKYLFRKEGQNVTLSCEQNLNHDAMYWYRQDPGQGLRLIYYSQIVNDFQKGDIAEGYSVSREKKESFPLTVTSAQKNPTAFYLCASRGTTRYQPQHFGDGTRLSIL.

The chain has TRBV6-6 and TRBJ1-1; D is possibly TRBD1 (5 bases). Looked up from germline, CDR1 is MNHNY and CDR2 is SVGAGI (reference sequence). This CDR3 comprises 11 residues. V was cut by 7 bases and J by 3 bases, with 6 bases left in between. The CDR3 is CASMGHTEAFF. CDR3 nucleotides: TGTGCCAGCATGGGACACACTGAAGCTTTCTTT.

The V gene is TRBV7-2, the J gene TRBJ1-6; D is undetermined. CDR3 length: 15 residues. The V and J ends lost 1 base and 10 bases respectively, with 14 bases between them. The V gene's germline CDR1 is SGHTA and CDR2 FQGNSA. The CDR3 here is CASSLVINSESPLHF. Written as DNA, the CDR3 is TGTGCCAGCAGCTTAGTTATAAATAGTGAGTCACCCCTCCACTTT.

This clone was picked up a small number of times. This chain links TRBV9 with TRBJ2-5; 12 bases fit TRBD2. The ends lost 4 bases at V and 2 bases at J; junction bases unmatched: 6. The V gene's germline CDR1 is SGDLS and CDR2 YYNGEE. This CDR3 region has 16 residues. The CDR3 region has the DNA TGTGCCAGCAGCTCCGGACTAGCGGGGACGCAAGAGACCCAGTACTTC. Translated: CASSSGLAGTQETQYF. Filled out from reference TRBV9 and TRBJ2-5, the complete variable domain reads DSGVTQTPKHLITATGQRVTLRCSPRSGDLSVYWYQQSLDQGLQFLIQYYNGEERAKGNILERFSAQQFPDLHSELNLSSLELGDSALYFCASSSGLAGTQETQYFGPGTRLLVL.

This chain joins TRBV5-8 and TRBJ1-1, with TRBD1 identical over 7 bases. The CDR3 extends over 14 amino acids. Germline assignment: CDR1 SGHTS and CDR2 YDEGEE. The junction had 6 bases not matched to a gene; V was cut back by 6 bases and J by 1 base. In DNA, the CDR3 is TGTGCCAGCAACAAAGGGACAGCGAACACTGAAGCTTTCTTT. It translates to CASNKGTANTEAFF.

The chain couples TRBV5-6 to TRBJ2-1; unclear D gene. CDR1 SGHDT and CDR2 YYEEEE come from the germline V gene. The ends were cut back, 1 base at V and 0 bases at J, with 14 bases in the middle. This CDR3 has 17 residues. The CDR3 sequence is CASSLRLGTSSYNEQFF. The CDR3 DNA is TGTGCCAGCAGCTTGAGATTGGGTACAAGCTCCTACAATGAGCAGTTCTTC.

The table lists this clone with a few counts. The J gene is TRBJ2-7, the V gene TRBV30; 7 nucleotides agree with TRBD1. The CDR3 totals 15 residues. Looked up from germline, CDR1 is GTSNPN and CDR2 is SVGIG (reference sequence). The trim removed 1 base at V and 1 base at J, leaving 7 bases unmatched. The CDR3 protein is CAWSADRSGSYEQYF. The CDR3 DNA follows: TGTGCCTGGAGTGCGGACAGGTCCGGATCCTACGAGCAGTACTTC.

This clone was observed a few times. The chain combines TRBV19 with TRBJ1-1; a possible D gene is TRBD1 (6 bases). The CDR3 covers 14 residues. V was shortened by 2 bases and J by 0 bases, with 7 bases between the two germline ends. The germline gives CDR1 LNHDA, CDR2 SQIVND (reference sequence). The CDR3 sequence is CASSIPGVNTEAFF. CDR3 DNA sequence: TGTGCCAGTAGTATACCAGGGGTGAACACTGAAGCTTTCTTT.

The chain uses TRBV5-1 and TRBJ2-2, with TRBD1 identical over 7 bases. Germline assignment: CDR1 SGHRS and CDR2 YFSETQ. CDR3 length: 14 residues. Trimming at V came to 3 bases and at J to 5 bases, leaving 4 bases not matched to a gene. CDR3 coding DNA: TGCGCCAGCAGCTCAAAACAGGGGACCGGGGAGCTGTTTTTT. This sequence encodes CASSSKQGTGELFF.

CDR3 sequence reads: CASSPRGYTQYF. CDR3 sequence (DNA): TGTGCCAGTAGCCCCCGGGGGTATACGCAGTATTTT. The chain has TRBV19 and TRBJ2-3; D may be TRBD2 (6 bases). Germline V lookup: CDR1 LNHDA, CDR2 SQIVND (reference sequence). The CDR3 has 12 residues. V lost 6 bases to trimming and J lost 7 bases, with 11 bases between them.

With respect to this clone: The junction and the germline gene differ at one end; a read error may be behind it. This chain uses TRBV29-1 with TRBJ1-1, with D possibly being TRBD1 (6 bases). CDR3 size: 13 residues. CDR1 is SQVTM, CDR2 ANQGSEA, per germline. The CDR3 region has the DNA TGCAGCGCTGAACAGGGTTGGAGCACTGAAGCTTTCTTT. Amino acid sequence: CSAEQGWSTEAFF.